Following are 24 T cell receptor beta chains from one sample sequenced in a study of shared clonotypes between healthy human individuals. Produced via immunoSEQ multiplex PCR; TCRdb's table is partial and in-frame only. The repertoire holds some 1,100,000 clones, with roughly 74% as singletons. The sequencing sample was made of memory CD4+ T cells from PBMCs. Subset described: CD45RA-negative fraction. The receptors here all came from a man between 18 and 29 years old in good health. Some clones in this sample may be carry-over from other donors' samples.

V is TRBV11-2 and J is TRBJ1-2; D remains unclear. The germline V gene encodes CDR1 SGHAT and CDR2 FQNNGV. CDR3 length: 17 amino acids. The V end was cut by 3 bases, the J end by 3 bases, with 20 bases between. Here the CDR3 reads CASSFRLGLSEDYGYTF. The CDR3 nucleotides are TGTGCCAGCAGCTTCCGTTTAGGGCTTTCTGAAGACTATGGCTACACCTTC. The full variable domain, with the rest looked up from reference TRBV11-2 and TRBJ1-2, is EAGVAQSPRYKIIEKRQSVAFWCNPISGHATLYWYQQILGQGPKLLIQFQNNGVVDDSQLPKDRFSAERLKGVDSTLKIQPAKLEDSAVYLCASSFRLGLSEDYGYTFGSGTRLTVV.

The chain couples TRBV4-1 to TRBJ2-6, with 9 bases matching TRBD1. This CDR3 has 18 residues. The junction had 8 bases not matched to a gene; V was cut back by 5 bases and J by 0 bases. The germline V gene has CDR1 MGHRA and CDR2 YSYEKL. CDR3 sequence (DNA): TGCGCCAGCAGCGAGGGGGACAGGGCCTTCTCTGGGGCCAACGTCCTGACTTTC. Protein product: CASSEGDRAFSGANVLTF.

The chain employs TRBV4-3 and TRBJ1-2; D may be TRBD1 (5 bases). The CDR3 has 17 amino acids. V gave up 0 bases and J gave up 4 bases, with 18 bases separating them. Germline assignment: CDR1 LGHNA and CDR2 YSLEER. Here the CDR3 reads CASSQDLGGDRSYGYTF. The CDR3, as DNA: TGCGCCAGCAGCCAAGATTTGGGGGGGGACCGAAGCTATGGCTACACCTTC.

This chain joins TRBV6-1 and TRBJ2-6, with D unclear. Germline lookup yields CDR1 MNHNS and CDR2 SASEGT. The CDR3 spans 15 residues. The germline V and J ends were trimmed by 6 bases and 0 bases, with 9 bases remaining between them. In nucleotides, the CDR3 is TGTGCCAGCAGCTGGGCCGACTCTGGGGCCAACGTCCTGACTTTC. This sequence encodes CASSWADSGANVLTF.

To note about this clone: This may arise from a read error, as a much more abundant clone is one base away. Additional DNA sequences in this sample encode the identical CDR3. This chain connects TRBV7-3 to TRBJ2-1, with 10 bases fitting TRBD2. The CDR3 length is 15 residues. The germline CDR1 and CDR2 sequences are SGHTA and FQGTGA. V gave up 2 bases and J gave up 3 bases; unmatched junction bases: 1. The CDR3 nucleotides read TGTGCCAGCAGCTTAGGGACTAGCGTCTACAATGAGCAGTTCTTC. This sequence encodes CASSLGTSVYNEQFF.

The genes are TRBV6-1 and TRBJ2-7; 8 bases line up with TRBD1. The CDR3 runs 10 residues. Losses at the gene ends were 4 bases for V and 13 bases for J; bases not matched to a gene: 3. CDR1 is MNHNS and CDR2 is SASEGT in the germline V gene. CDR3 in amino acids: CASSAGQGYF. CDR3 bases: TGTGCCAGCAGTGCCGGACAGGGTTACTTC.

V gene TRBV5-4 combines with J gene TRBJ2-7, with D possibly matching TRBD1 (6 bases). Germline V gene sequence: CDR1 SGHNT, CDR2 YYREEE (reference sequence). V was pared by 5 bases and J by 6 bases, with 18 bases between. The CDR3 extends over 14 amino acids. CDR3 sequence: CASSYQGLSGEQYF. The DNA of the CDR3 is TGTGCCAGCAGTTATCAGGGGTTGTCGGGCGAGCAGTACTTC.

This chain connects TRBV4-2 to TRBJ1-1, with D unclear. CDR3 length: 13 residues. CDR1 LGHNA and CDR2 YNFKEQ come from the germline V gene. The ends were cut back, 0 bases at V and 10 bases at J, with 12 bases in the middle. The CDR3, as DNA: TGTGCCAGCAGCCAAGAGAGCCGATCCCGAGCTTTCTTT. This encodes CASSQESRSRAFF.

This clone occurred once. CDR3 DNA sequence: TGTGCCAGCAGTCTCCGACAGGGGGAGAGCGAGCAGTACTTC. Amino acid sequence: CASSLRQGESEQYF. This chain links TRBV6-5 with TRBJ2-7, with TRBD1 matching 9 bases. CDR3 length: 14 residues. The ends lost 5 bases at V and 6 bases at J; junction bases unmatched: 8. Germline CDR1 reads MNHEY; CDR2 reads SVGAGI.

This clone appeared a single time. This rearrangement joins TRBV19 to TRBJ1-5; maybe TRBD1 (5 bases). Germline V gene data show CDR1 as LNHDA and CDR2 as SQIVND (reference sequence). V lost 1 base, J lost 0 bases, and 7 bases lay in between. CDR3 size: 15 residues. The CDR3 region has the DNA TGTGCCAGTAGTATAGGCAGGGTTAGCAATCAGCCCCAGCATTTT. Its protein is CASSIGRVSNQPQHF.

CDR3 region: CASSTWTVLNTEAFF. The CDR3 bases are TGTGCCAGCAGTACATGGACAGTCCTGAACACTGAAGCTTTCTTT. This chain links TRBV27 with TRBJ1-1, with a weak D call TRBD1 (6 bases). V was trimmed by 5 bases and J by 0 bases, leaving 13 bases between them. Germline assignment: CDR1 MNHEY and CDR2 SMNVEV (reference sequence). The CDR3 runs to 15 residues.

This clone was recorded only once. This chain joins TRBV6-1 and TRBJ1-3, with TRBD1 matching over 7 bases. This CDR3 comprises 18 residues. CDR1 and CDR2 (germline): MNHNS, SASEGT. J lost 0 bases, V lost 2 bases, and 10 bases had no gene match. CDR3 coding DNA: TGTGCCAGCAGTGAACACAGGGGTTCCTATGTCTCTGGAAACACCATATATTTT. It yields the protein CASSEHRGSYVSGNTIYF.

This chain connects TRBV5-4 to TRBJ2-7; 9 nucleotides align to TRBD2. The CDR3 loop spans 15 amino acids. Germline V gives CDR1 SGHNT, CDR2 YYREEE (reference sequence). J gave up 3 bases and V 3 bases, and 7 bases lay outside the gene matches. The CDR3 DNA is TGTGCCAGCAGCTCAAGTAGCGGGAGAGACTACGAGCAGTACTTC. Amino acid sequence: CASSSSSGRDYEQYF.

This clone was seen a single time. This chain uses TRBV20-1 with TRBJ1-2; D gene uncertain. The CDR3 has 11 amino acids. Germline V gene sequence: CDR1 DFQATT, CDR2 SNEGSKA (reference sequence). V was shortened by 2 bases and J by 9 bases, with 10 bases between the two germline ends. CDR3 amino acids: CSARYGHSYTF. CDR3 coding DNA: TGCAGTGCTAGATACGGGCATAGCTACACCTTC.

The CDR3 loop reads CASSFVTGGDQPQHF. In nucleotides, the CDR3 is TGTGCCAGCAGTTTCGTGACAGGGGGCGATCAGCCCCAGCATTTT. V and J are TRBV28 and TRBJ1-5, with TRBD1 matching 10 bases. V gave up 3 bases and J gave up 5 bases; unmatched junction bases: 4. CDR1 MDHEN and CDR2 SYDVKM come from the germline V gene. This CDR3 has 15 amino acids.

The rearrangement joins TRBV9 to TRBJ2-7; D gene unclear. The CDR3 contains 15 residues. V lost 4 bases and J 3 bases, leaving 17 bases between the germline ends. Germline V gene sequence: CDR1 SGDLS, CDR2 YYNGEE. CDR3 sequence: CASSSRPEIVYEQYF. CDR3 DNA: TGTGCCAGCAGCTCCAGACCGGAGATTGTCTACGAGCAGTACTTC. Combining the CDR3 with reference TRBV9 and TRBJ2-7 gives the whole variable domain DSGVTQTPKHLITATGQRVTLRCSPRSGDLSVYWYQQSLDQGLQFLIQYYNGEERAKGNILERFSAQQFPDLHSELNLSSLELGDSALYFCASSSRPEIVYEQYFGPGTRLTVT.

A word on this clone: The identical CDR3 is also encoded by other nucleotide sequences in the sample. V and J are TRBV6-6 and TRBJ2-3; 10 positions match TRBD2. Germline CDR1 is MNHNY and CDR2 is SVGAGI (reference sequence). The CDR3 loop spans 16 amino acids. V shed 0 bases, J shed 1 base, and the junction held 1 base outside the gene matches. The CDR3 DNA follows: TGTGCCAGCAGTTACTCCCTAGCGGGAGGCACAGATACGCAGTATTTT. Translating gives CASSYSLAGGTDTQYF.

The J gene is TRBJ1-4, the V gene TRBV29-1; D ambiguous. The CDR3 spans 14 residues. In germline, CDR1 is SQVTM, CDR2 ANQGSEA. Trimming shortened V by 6 bases and J by 0 bases, and 11 bases separated the two germline ends. The CDR3 loop reads CSVSPAATNEKLFF. The DNA of the CDR3 is TGCAGCGTAAGCCCAGCCGCAACTAATGAAAAACTGTTTTTT. The full variable domain, completed using reference TRBV29-1 and TRBJ1-4, is SAVISQKPSRDICQRGTSLTIQCQVDSQVTMMFWYRQQPGQSLTLIATANQGSEATYESGFVIDKFPISRPNLTFSTLTVSNMSPEDSSIYLCSVSPAATNEKLFFGSGTQLSVL.

The J gene is TRBJ2-5, the V gene TRBV28; tentatively, D is TRBD1 (6 bases). The V and J ends lost 6 bases and 3 bases respectively, with 11 bases between them. Germline V lookup: CDR1 MDHEN, CDR2 SYDVKM. This CDR3 region has 13 residues. The DNA for the CDR3 is TGTGCCAGCAGGGAACAGGGAAAAGAGACCCAGTACTTC. Amino acid sequence: CASREQGKETQYF.

There are a few counts of this clone. The CDR3: CASSETVGYTF. The CDR3 region has the DNA TGTGCCAGCAGTGAAACCGTCGGCTACACCTTC. The chain uses TRBV2 and TRBJ1-2; the D is unclear. The CDR3 totals 11 residues. Per germline, CDR1 SNHLY and CDR2 FYNNEI. The ends were cut back, 2 bases at V and 8 bases at J, with 6 bases in the middle.

This chain connects TRBV2 to TRBJ1-2, with a tentative D call TRBD1 (5 bases). V was trimmed by 6 bases and J by 3 bases, leaving 14 bases between them. The CDR3 consists of 14 residues. In germline, CDR1 is SNHLY, CDR2 FYNNEI. The CDR3 loop is CASSPWQGDYGYTF. CDR3 DNA: TGTGCCAGCAGCCCCTGGCAGGGCGACTATGGCTACACCTTC.

This clone showed up just a few times. The chain links TRBV28 to TRBJ1-5; a weak D match, TRBD1 (5 bases). V was cut by 6 bases and J by 0 bases, with 6 bases left in between. Germline V lookup: CDR1 MDHEN, CDR2 SYDVKM. CDR3 size: 13 residues. The CDR3 region has the DNA TGTGCCAGCAGGGGGGTTAGCAATCAGCCCCAGCATTTT. Its protein is CASRGVSNQPQHF.

The V gene is TRBV6-1, the J gene TRBJ2-6; D is undetermined. Germline V gene sequence: CDR1 MNHNS, CDR2 SASEGT. The CDR3 is made up of 15 amino acids. Trimming removed 6 bases at V and 3 bases at J, with 12 bases between. The DNA of the CDR3 is TGTGCCAGCAGACCCGGAAGAGGTGGGGCCAACGTCCTGACTTTC. Translating it yields CASRPGRGGANVLTF.

The chain recombines TRBV4-3 with TRBJ2-2; tentatively, D is TRBD1 (6 bases). This CDR3 is built from 20 residues. CDR1 is LGHNA and CDR2 is YSLEER in the germline V gene. V gave up 3 bases and J gave up 0 bases, with 23 bases separating them. The CDR3 coding sequence is TGCGCCAGCAGCCACCAGTCGGAGGCCTACAGGGTCGCGAACACCGGGGAGCTGTTTTTT. It translates to CASSHQSEAYRVANTGELFF.